This T cell receptor beta chain was sequenced during a study of technical replicates of blood from a handful of donors. There are 13 residues in the CDR3. From germline, CDR1 is MGHRA and CDR2 YSYEKL. V gave up 5 bases and J gave up 4 bases, with 12 bases separating them. TCRdb keeps only in-frame clones here, not all; method: immunoSEQ multiplex PCR. The table lists tens of thousands of clones, 96% of them singletons. What was sequenced was T cells isolated from PBMCs. This receptor was taken from a human donor in good health. The genes are TRBV4-1 and TRBJ2-7; D unclear. CDR3 region: CASSSINSYEQYF. The CDR3 coding sequence is TGCGCCAGCAGCTCTATAAACTCATACGAGCAGTACTTC.